The T cell receptor (beta chain) under discussion was sequenced for a study of blood T cell repertoires in COVID-19. Libraries were prepared by immunoSEQ multiplex PCR; TCRdb keeps only in-frame clonotypes and omits some of them. The sample consists of approximately 65,000 clones, about four fifths of them appearing once. Trimming took 1 base from V and 10 from J, leaving 5 bases between them. The CDR3 has 11 residues. Germline assignment: CDR1 LGHDT and CDR2 YNNKEL (reference sequence). The chain carries TRBV3-1 (or the pseudogene TRBV3-2) and TRBJ2-1; D ambiguous. This receptor was taken from a woman aged 40 to 50 with acute COVID-19. The sequenced material came from PBMCs or T cells enriched from blood (not recorded which). The CDR3 bases are TGTGCCAGCAGCCAAGTCCGGGAGCAGTTCTTC. It codes for CASSQVREQFF.